This entry lists 9 T cell receptor beta chains sequenced from one sample in a study of identical twins. MiXCR, run by TCRdb on the 5' RACE reads, gives a single entry per CDR3 protein. Here the sample spans about 470,000 distinct CDR3 sequences, approximately 24% being singletons. In addition, the sample was reused for a study of T cells expressing NK-cell markers.

Sequencing was performed on CD4+ T cells sorted from blood. These receptors all stem from a woman aged 18-30 years in good health.

This clonotype was picked up a small number of times. The gene calls are TRBV7-9 and TRBJ2-2, with TRBD2 identical over 7 bases. Germline values: CDR1 SEHNR, CDR2 FQNEAQ (reference sequence). The CDR3 has 16 amino acids. Losses at the gene ends were 6 bases for V and 3 bases for J; bases not matched to a gene: 10. The CDR3 DNA sequence: TGTGCCAGCAGACCCCCGGGGGGAATGGACACCGGGGAGCTGTTTTTT. Protein product: CASRPPGGMDTGELFF.

In its sample, this clonotype was seen a few times. The rearrangement joins TRBV3-1 to TRBJ2-1, with 8 bases aligning to TRBD2. The CDR3 is made up of 15 amino acids. Germline CDR1 reads LGHDT; CDR2 reads YNNKEL (reference sequence). Unmatched junction bases numbered 11, after V lost 5 bases and J lost 8 bases. This CDR3 is CASSFGTRTGDEQFF. DNA for the CDR3: TGTGCCAGCAGCTTTGGGACTAGAACTGGGGATGAGCAGTTCTTC.

The rearrangement links TRBV11-2 to TRBJ1-3; weak D call: TRBD1 (6 bases). The germline gives CDR1 SGHAT, CDR2 FQNNGV. Trimming left V 1 base short and J 1 base short, with 14 bases between. CDR3 length equals 17 residues. CDR3 amino acids: CASSLVPGDASGNTIYF. CDR3 bases: TGTGCCAGCAGCTTAGTTCCAGGGGACGCTTCTGGAAACACCATATATTTT. The full variable domain, its missing parts supplied by reference TRBV11-2 and TRBJ1-3, is EAGVAQSPRYKIIEKRQSVAFWCNPISGHATLYWYQQILGQGPKLLIQFQNNGVVDDSQLPKDRFSAERLKGVDSTLKIQPAKLEDSAVYLCASSLVPGDASGNTIYFGEGSWLTVV.

This chain links TRBV10-1 with TRBJ2-2; D is uncertain. V shed 1 base and J shed 0 bases, with 12 bases lying between them. The CDR3 runs to 17 residues. The germline gives CDR1 WNHNN, CDR2 SYGVQD (reference sequence). The DNA of the CDR3 is TGCGCCAGCAGTGAGTTGCTAGGCCGTACGAACACCGGGGAGCTGTTTTTT. It translates to CASSELLGRTNTGELFF.

The V and J genes are TRBV27 and TRBJ2-7, with unresolved D. Looked up from germline, CDR1 is MNHEY and CDR2 is SMNVEV (reference sequence). The CDR3 spans 11 residues. Between the trimmed V and J ends, which lost 6 bases and 6 bases, there was a span of 9 bases. CDR3 loop: CASRRVGEQYF. In DNA, the CDR3 is TGTGCCAGCAGGAGAGTCGGCGAGCAGTACTTC.

This clonotype was counted only a few times. The genes are TRBV6-1 and TRBJ2-5; 12 nucleotides agree with TRBD2. The V gene end was trimmed by 6 bases and the J gene end by 2 bases; junction bases not matched to a gene: 7. Germline V gene sequence: CDR1 MNHNS, CDR2 SASEGT. The CDR3 is 16 amino acids. DNA for the CDR3: TGTGCCAGCAGACGCACACTAGCGGGGGGACAAGAGACCCAGTACTTC. The encoded protein is CASRRTLAGGQETQYF.

This clonotype showed up many times. The chain couples TRBV27 to TRBJ1-2; D remains unclear. The V end lost 1 base, the J end lost 4 bases, and 13 bases lay between the germline ends. CDR3 length equals 15 residues. Germline V gives CDR1 MNHEY, CDR2 SMNVEV (reference sequence). The CDR3 nucleotides read TGTGCCAGCAGTTTATTAGCAACGGATAGCTATGGCTACACCTTC. Translated: CASSLLATDSYGYTF.

This clonotype was counted between two and nine times. This chain joins TRBV3-1 and TRBJ2-2; TRBD1 or TRBD2 may be the D gene (6 bases each). In germline, CDR1 is LGHDT, CDR2 YNNKEL (reference sequence). The CDR3 is 13 residues long. Between the trimmed V and J ends, which lost 8 bases and 10 bases, there was a span of 17 bases. In nucleotides, the CDR3 is TGTGCCAGCGGGTTGAGGGGGGAAGAGGAGCTGTTTTTT. Its protein product is CASGLRGEEELFF.

The V call is TRBV10-3, the J call TRBJ2-1; D perhaps matches TRBD2 (5 bases). Trimming removed 2 bases at V and 6 bases at J, with 11 bases between. Germline values: CDR1 ENHRY, CDR2 SYGVKD. The CDR3 has 14 residues. The CDR3 region is CAISEGRTANEQFF. The CDR3 DNA reads TGTGCCATCAGTGAGGGCCGGACTGCCAATGAGCAGTTCTTC.